This T cell receptor beta chain was found in a study of T cells after yellow fever vaccination. TCRdb re-analysed the 5' RACE reads in MiXCR, keeping a single row per CDR3 protein. The sample holds roughly 260,000 distinct CDR3 sequences, about an eighth seen once. The study's findings and limits: The study noted that FACS-sorted repertoires could contain abundant clonotypes contaminating from the bulk population.

The CDR3 length is 15 residues. The germline V gene encodes CDR1 SGHTA and CDR2 FQGNSA. With V trimmed by 1 base and J by 7 bases, 3 bases remained unmatched. This clonotype was recorded a few times. What it binds is unknown. The TCR originated in a man aged 25 to 40 who received the YFV17D yellow fever vaccine. The sequences come from CD4+ T cells sorted from PBMCs, collected 45 days after the yellow fever booster vaccination. The chain combines TRBV7-2 with TRBJ2-7; 14 positions match TRBD2. The CDR3 loop is CASSLGGLAGGEQYF. The CDR3 DNA reads TGTGCCAGCAGCTTAGGCGGACTAGCGGGAGGTGAGCAGTACTTC.